The source of this TCR beta chain is a study of cytomegalovirus exposure and HLA in healthy donors. Study-level points and caveats: Some segments of the V type, notably TRBV6-2 and TRBV6-3, were excluded as indistinguishable.

Comments on this clone: Its target is not known.

PCR primers comprised 60 Vbeta and 13 Jbeta primers. Libraries were prepared by immunoSEQ multiplex PCR; TCRdb keeps only in-frame clonotypes and omits some of them. Among about 170,000 clones listed, around 73% were seen once. The germline CDR1 and CDR2 sequences are SGHTS and YDEGEE. The length of the CDR3 is 13 residues. The ends were cut back, 4 bases at V and 6 bases at J, with 13 bases in the middle. Sequencing used PBMCs. The rearrangement joins TRBV5-8 to TRBJ2-5; perhaps TRBD2 as D (5 bases). This clonotype was obtained from a woman aged 18-35 years in good health and CMV-seropositive. CDR3 loop: CASSRGSEKTQYF. In DNA, the CDR3 is TGTGCCAGCAGCCGAGGGTCCGAGAAGACCCAGTACTTC. Full variable domain (missing parts from reference TRBV5-8 and TRBJ2-5): EAGVTQSPTHLIKTRGQQATLRCSPISGHTSVYWYQQALGLGLQFLLWYDEGEERNRGNFPPRFSGRQFPNYSSELNVNALELEDSALYLCASSRGSEKTQYFGPGTRLLVL.